Sequencing of this T cell receptor (beta chain) was carried out in a study of type 1 and type 2 diabetes patients. Study details: Samples came from type 1 diabetic, type 2 diabetic or nondiabetic people, recruited in China. Study results and limitations: Type 2 diabetes and control V and J usage correlated highly, about 0.97. Type 1 diabetes repertoires were significantly less diverse than type 2 diabetes ones.

There are a few counts of this clonotype. Its matching antigen is unknown. Amplification started from genomic DNA. A primer set of 30 forward and 13 reverse primers amplified the CDR3. TCRdb itself ran the multiplex PCR reads through MiXCR, one entry per CDR3 protein. This table has fewer than 300,000 distinct CDR3 sequences, approximately 45% appearing once. The CDR3 contains 13 residues. The V end lost 6 bases, the J end lost 6 bases, and 17 bases lay between the germline ends. Per the germline V gene, CDR1 is DFQATT and CDR2 is SNEGSKA (reference sequence). The sample consisted of peripheral blood mononuclear cells (PBMCs). This TCR was sampled from a man younger than 30 with type 2 diabetes. The V gene is TRBV20-1, the J gene TRBJ1-2; D possibly corresponds to TRBD1 (6 bases). The CDR3: CSASGTFEDGYTF. The CDR3 region has the DNA TGCAGTGCCAGCGGGACATTCGAGGATGGCTACACCTTC.